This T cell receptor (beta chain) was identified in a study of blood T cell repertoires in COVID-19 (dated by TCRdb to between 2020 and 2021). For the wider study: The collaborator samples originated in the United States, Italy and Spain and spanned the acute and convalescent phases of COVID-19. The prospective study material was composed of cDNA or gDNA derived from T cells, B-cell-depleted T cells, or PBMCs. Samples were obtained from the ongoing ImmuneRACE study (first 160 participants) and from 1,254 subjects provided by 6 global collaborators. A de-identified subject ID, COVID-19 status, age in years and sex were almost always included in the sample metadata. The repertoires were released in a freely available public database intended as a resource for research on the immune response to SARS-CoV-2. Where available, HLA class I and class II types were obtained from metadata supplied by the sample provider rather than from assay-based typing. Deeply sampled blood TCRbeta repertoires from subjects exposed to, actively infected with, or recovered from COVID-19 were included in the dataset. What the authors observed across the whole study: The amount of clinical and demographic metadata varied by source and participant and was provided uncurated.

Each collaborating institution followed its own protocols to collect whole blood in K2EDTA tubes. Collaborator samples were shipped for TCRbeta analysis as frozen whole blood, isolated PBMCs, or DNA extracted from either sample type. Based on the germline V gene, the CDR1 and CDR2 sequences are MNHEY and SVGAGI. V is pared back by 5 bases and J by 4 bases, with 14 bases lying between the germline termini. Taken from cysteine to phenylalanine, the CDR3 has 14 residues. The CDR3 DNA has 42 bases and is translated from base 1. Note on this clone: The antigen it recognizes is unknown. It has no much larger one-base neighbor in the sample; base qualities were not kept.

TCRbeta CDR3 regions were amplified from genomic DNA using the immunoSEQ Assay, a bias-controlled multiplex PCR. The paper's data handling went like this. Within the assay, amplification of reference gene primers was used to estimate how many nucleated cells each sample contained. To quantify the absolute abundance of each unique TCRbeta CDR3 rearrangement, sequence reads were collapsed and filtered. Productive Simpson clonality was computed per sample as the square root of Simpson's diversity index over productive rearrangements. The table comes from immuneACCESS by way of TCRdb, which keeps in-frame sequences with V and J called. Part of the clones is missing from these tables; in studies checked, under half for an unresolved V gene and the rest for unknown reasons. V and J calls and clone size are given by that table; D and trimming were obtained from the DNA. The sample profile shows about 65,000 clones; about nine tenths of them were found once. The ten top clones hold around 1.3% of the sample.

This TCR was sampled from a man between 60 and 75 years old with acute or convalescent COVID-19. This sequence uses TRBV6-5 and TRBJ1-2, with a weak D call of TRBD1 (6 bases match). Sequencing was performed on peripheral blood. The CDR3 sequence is CASSTGRGGYGYTF. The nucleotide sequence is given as TGTGCCAGCAGTACAGGCAGGGGCGGCTATGGCTACACCTTC.